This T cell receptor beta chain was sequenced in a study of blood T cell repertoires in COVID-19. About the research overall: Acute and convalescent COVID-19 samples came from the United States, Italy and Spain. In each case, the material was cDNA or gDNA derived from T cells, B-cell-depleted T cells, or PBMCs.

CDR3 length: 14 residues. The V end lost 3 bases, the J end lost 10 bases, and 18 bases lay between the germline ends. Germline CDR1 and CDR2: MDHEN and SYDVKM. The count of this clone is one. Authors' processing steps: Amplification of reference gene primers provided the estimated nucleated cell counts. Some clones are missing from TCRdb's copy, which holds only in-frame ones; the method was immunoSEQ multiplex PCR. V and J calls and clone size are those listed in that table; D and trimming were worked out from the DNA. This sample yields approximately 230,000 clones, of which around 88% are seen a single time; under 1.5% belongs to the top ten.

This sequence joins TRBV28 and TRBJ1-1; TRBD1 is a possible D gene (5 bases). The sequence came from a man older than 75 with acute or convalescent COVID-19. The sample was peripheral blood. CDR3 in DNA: TGTGCCAGCAGTTTCGCCGGGACTGGGGGTGGAGCTTTCTTT. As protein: CASSFAGTGGGAFF.